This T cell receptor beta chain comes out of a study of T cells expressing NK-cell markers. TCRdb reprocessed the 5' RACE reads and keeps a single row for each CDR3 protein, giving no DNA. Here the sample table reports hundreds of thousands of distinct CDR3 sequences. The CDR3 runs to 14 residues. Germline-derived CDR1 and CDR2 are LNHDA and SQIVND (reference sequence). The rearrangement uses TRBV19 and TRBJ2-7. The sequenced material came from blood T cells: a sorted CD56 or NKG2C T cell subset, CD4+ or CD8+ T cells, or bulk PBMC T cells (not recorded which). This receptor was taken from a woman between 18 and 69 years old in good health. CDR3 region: CASSIGSPSYEQYF.